The clone carrying this T cell receptor beta chain has ten or more counts. The antigen is not known. This specimen belongs to a study of cytomegalovirus exposure and HLA in healthy donors. Study-level points and caveats: Under in vitro conditions, a few CMV-associated chains were confirmed as specific for CMV antigens. That first-cohort TCR clusters tended to co-occur in the 130 or so validation repertoires was found in a later analysis. Most TCR sequences showed up rarely, but some public TCRs showed up in many donors.

Method: immunoSEQ multiplex PCR; TCRdb's copy keeps in-frame clones and lacks some. In the table there are 70,000 or so clones, roughly nine tenths of which are singletons. Germline V gene data show CDR1 as SGHDT and CDR2 as YYEEEE. Losses at the gene ends were 1 base for V and 8 bases for J; bases not matched to a gene: 6. The CDR3 is 15 amino acids. Sample: PBMCs. V usage is TRBV5-6 and J usage is TRBJ1-4, with 9 nucleotides matching TRBD1. The clonotype originates from a man aged 18 to 30 in good health and CMV-seronegative. The CDR3 region is CASSLTDRGGEKLFF. The DNA for the CDR3 is TGTGCCAGCAGCTTGACGGACAGGGGCGGAGAAAAACTGTTTTTT.